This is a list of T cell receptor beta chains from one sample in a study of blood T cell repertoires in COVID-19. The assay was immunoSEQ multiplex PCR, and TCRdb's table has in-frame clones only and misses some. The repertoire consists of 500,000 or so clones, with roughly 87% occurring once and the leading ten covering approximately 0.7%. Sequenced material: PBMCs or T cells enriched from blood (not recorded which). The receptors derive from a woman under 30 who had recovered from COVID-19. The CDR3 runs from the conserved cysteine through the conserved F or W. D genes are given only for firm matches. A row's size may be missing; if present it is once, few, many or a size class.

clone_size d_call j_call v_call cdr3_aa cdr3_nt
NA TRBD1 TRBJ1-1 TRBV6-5 CASRETGAAGVAFF TGTGCCAGCAGAGAGACAGGGGCCGCGGGGGTAGCTTTCTTT
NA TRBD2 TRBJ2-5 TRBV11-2 CASSHRAGGYQETQYF TGTGCCAGCAGCCACAGGGCGGGGGGGTATCAAGAGACCCAGTACTTC
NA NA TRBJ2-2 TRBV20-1 CSARGQPGMFF TGCAGTGCTAGAGGACAGCCCGGAATGTTTTTT
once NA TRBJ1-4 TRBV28 CASSLVGGLNEKLFF TGTGCCAGCAGTTTAGTCGGGGGACTAAATGAAAAACTGTTTTTT
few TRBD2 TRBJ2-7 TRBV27 CASSFFPGLAGRPYEQYF TGTGCCAGCAGTTTTTTCCCGGGACTAGCGGGGCGCCCCTACGAGCAGTACTTC
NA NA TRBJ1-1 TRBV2 CASSGSRDSEAFF TGTGCCAGCAGTGGCTCGAGGGATTCTGAAGCTTTCTTT
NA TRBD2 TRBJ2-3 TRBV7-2 CASSSSRWGLREGQYF TGTGCCAGCAGCTCCTCCCGTTGGGGACTGAGGGAGGGGCAGTATTTT
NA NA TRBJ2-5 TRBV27 CASSFKQGGKGTQYF TGTGCCAGCAGTTTTAAACAGGGGGGGAAGGGGACCCAGTACTTC
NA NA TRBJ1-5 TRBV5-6 CASSLSNQPQHF TGTGCCAGCAGCCTATCCAATCAGCCCCAGCATTTT
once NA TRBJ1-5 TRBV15 CATSRGGDQPQHF TGTGCCACCAGCAGAGGGGGGGATCAGCCCCAGCATTTT
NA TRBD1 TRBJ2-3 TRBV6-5 CASSLQGPVSDTQYF TGTGCCAGCAGTTTACAGGGGCCGGTTTCAGATACGCAGTATTTT
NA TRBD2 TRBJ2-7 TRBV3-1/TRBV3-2 CASSRLAGDEQYF TGTGCCAGCAGCCGGCTAGCGGGGGACGAGCAGTACTTC
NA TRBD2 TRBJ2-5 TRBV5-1 CASRSGATLGETQYF TGCGCCAGCAGAAGCGGGGCAACCCTGGGGGAGACCCAGTACTTC
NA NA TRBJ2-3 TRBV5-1 CASSLDQVPDTQYF TGCGCCAGCAGCCTCGACCAGGTCCCAGATACGCAGTATTTT
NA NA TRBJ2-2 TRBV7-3 CASSRTGTGELFF TGTGCCAGCAGCCGGACGGGAACCGGGGAGCTGTTTTTT
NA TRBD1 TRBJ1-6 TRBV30 CAWSDPLTGGGGPLHF TGTGCCTGGAGTGACCCCCTAACAGGGGGCGGTGGGCCCCTCCACTTT
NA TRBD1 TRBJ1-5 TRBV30 CAWSTGQGAGQPQHF TGTGCCTGGAGCACAGGACAGGGGGCCGGTCAGCCCCAGCATTTT
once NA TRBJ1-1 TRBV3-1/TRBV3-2 CASSQDRVTEAFF TGTGCCAGCAGCCAAGACAGGGTCACTGAAGCTTTCTTT
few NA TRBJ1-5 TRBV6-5 CASSYSYLEPQHF TGTGCCAGCAGTTACTCCTACCTCGAGCCCCAGCATTTT
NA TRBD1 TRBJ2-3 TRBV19 CAIRGQGDTDTQYF TGTGCCATCAGAGGACAGGGGGACACAGATACGCAGTATTTT
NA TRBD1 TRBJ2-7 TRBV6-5 CASSSTGTGDYEQYF TGTGCCAGCAGTTCGACCGGGACAGGGGATTACGAGCAGTACTTC
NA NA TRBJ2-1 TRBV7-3 CASSLSGGLGNEQFF TGTGCCAGCAGCTTATCTGGGGGCCTGGGGAATGAGCAGTTCTTC
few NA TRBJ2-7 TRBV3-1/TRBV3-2 CASSLIGDSSYEQYF TGTGCCAGCAGCCTGATAGGGGATAGCTCCTACGAGCAGTACTTC
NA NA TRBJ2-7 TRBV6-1 CASSEVGLSYEQYF TGTGCCAGCAGTGAGGTAGGACTCTCCTACGAGCAGTACTTC
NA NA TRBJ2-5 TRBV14 CASSPSGGETQYF TGTGCCAGCAGCCCTTCTGGAGGAGAGACCCAGTACTTC
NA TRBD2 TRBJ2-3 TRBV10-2 CASSENWAGGSTDTQYF TGCGCCAGCAGTGAGAATTGGGCGGGGGGTTCCACAGATACGCAGTATTTT
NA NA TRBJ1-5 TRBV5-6 CASSDSAGTRGPQHF TGTGCCAGCAGCGACTCCGCCGGGACCAGGGGGCCCCAGCATTTT
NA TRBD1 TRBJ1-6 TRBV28 CASRVSGQVISPLHF TGTGCCAGCAGGGTATCGGGACAGGTTATTTCACCCCTCCACTTT
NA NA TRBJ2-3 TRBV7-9 CASSPSQGLSTDTQYF TGTGCCAGCAGTCCCTCTCAGGGGCTGAGCACAGATACGCAGTATTTT
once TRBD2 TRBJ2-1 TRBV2 CASIPGLAGYNEQFF TGTGCCAGCATTCCGGGACTAGCGGGTTACAATGAGCAGTTCTTC
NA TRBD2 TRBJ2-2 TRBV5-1 CASSLAPGAGGSGELFF TGCGCCAGCAGCTTGGCGCCCGGGGCCGGGGGGTCCGGGGAGCTGTTTTTT
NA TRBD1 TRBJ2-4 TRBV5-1 CASSFGQGAAKNIQYF TGCGCCAGCAGCTTCGGACAGGGTGCCGCCAAAAACATTCAGTACTTC
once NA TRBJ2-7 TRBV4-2 CASSQGGGYEQYF TGTGCCAGCAGCCAAGGAGGGGGATACGAGCAGTACTTC
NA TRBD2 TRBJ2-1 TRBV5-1 CASSLGGAGVNEQFF TGCGCCAGCAGCTTGGGCGGGGCGGGGGTCAATGAGCAGTTCTTC
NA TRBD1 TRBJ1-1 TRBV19 CASNVDRAVLNTEAFF TGTGCCAGTAATGTAGACAGGGCGGTATTGAACACTGAAGCTTTCTTT
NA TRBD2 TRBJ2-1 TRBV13 CASSLGLAGGRNEQFF TGTGCCAGCAGCCTGGGCCTAGCGGGGGGGAGGAATGAGCAGTTCTTC
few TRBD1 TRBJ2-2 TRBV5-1 CASSLQGATGELFF TGCGCCAGCAGTCTACAGGGGGCGACCGGGGAGCTGTTTTTT
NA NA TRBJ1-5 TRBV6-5 CASSYSGLGPQHF TGTGCCAGCAGTTACTCAGGACTCGGGCCCCAGCATTTT
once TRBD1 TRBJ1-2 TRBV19 CASSATQGARGYTF TGTGCCAGTAGTGCTACACAGGGGGCAAGGGGCTACACCTTC
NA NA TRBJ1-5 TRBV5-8 CASSEYRVGQPQHF TGTGCCAGCAGCGAATACAGGGTTGGTCAGCCCCAGCATTTT
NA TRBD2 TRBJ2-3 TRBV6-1 CASSEPLAGGSDTQYF TGTGCCAGCAGTGAACCCCTAGCGGGGGGCTCAGATACGCAGTATTTT
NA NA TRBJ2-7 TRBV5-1 CASSLGQIYEQYF TGCGCCAGCAGCCTAGGACAGATCTACGAGCAGTACTTC
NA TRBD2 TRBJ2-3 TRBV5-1 CASSQRASGEDTQYF TGCGCCAGCAGCCAGAGGGCTAGCGGGGAAGATACGCAGTATTTT
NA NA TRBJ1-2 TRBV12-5 CASGLDSTGGGYTF TGTGCTAGTGGTTTGGACTCGACAGGCGGTGGCTACACCTTC
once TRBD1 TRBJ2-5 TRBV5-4 CASSLGQNQETQYF TGTGCCAGCAGCCTGGGACAGAACCAAGAGACCCAGTACTTC
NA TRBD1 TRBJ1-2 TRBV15 CATSRDRETGAYGYTF TGTGCCACCAGCAGAGATCGCGAGACAGGGGCCTATGGCTACACCTTC